The clone carrying this T cell receptor (beta chain) came up a few times. The antigen is unknown. Baseline, cycle 4 day 1, and cycle 7 day 1 were the blood sampling points. This sample was included in a study of OX40 agonist ivuxolimab in advanced cancers. Study details: Previous treatment with anti-PD-1, anti-PD-L1 or anti-CTLA-4 therapy was allowed; 40% had received some. Findings and limits, study-wide: Among patients with partial responses at 0.1-3.0 mg/kg, clonal expansion was among the lowest.

TCRdb keeps only in-frame clones here, not all; method: immunoSEQ multiplex PCR. The sample yields roughly 68,000 clones, approximately 80% seen once. This CDR3 is built from 17 residues. Trimming removed 1 base from V and 4 bases from J; junction bases left unmatched: 11. CDR1 is LGHNA, CDR2 YNFKEQ, per germline. The chain links TRBV4-2 to TRBJ2-3; TRBD2 matches 7 bases. The specimen comprised CD4+ or CD8+ T cells sorted from blood, sampled in a trial of the OX40 agonist ivuxolimab. The sequence was collected from an adult with an advanced solid tumor such as melanoma, head and neck, liver or kidney cancer. CDR3 nucleotides: TGTGCCAGCAGCCAAGTGATCTCCCGGGGAGGGGCAGATACGCAGTATTTT. Protein sequence: CASSQVISRGGADTQYF.